The text below deals with one T cell receptor beta chain. The data were obtained in a study of patients and donors after allogeneic stem cell transplantation. The CDR3 covers 14 residues. The germline V gene encodes CDR1 MNHEY and CDR2 SMNVEV (reference sequence). Trimming pared 3 bases from V and 1 base from J, leaving 7 bases between. One entry per CDR3 protein, called by TCRdb with MiXCR from the RT-PCR reads. The sample has over 200,000 distinct CDR3 sequences, 38% seen once. The chain recombines TRBV27 with TRBJ2-1; D call uncertain. This TCR derives from a human donor who was either an allogeneic HSCT recipient or a stem cell or donor lymphocyte infusion donor (not recorded which). It is not recorded whose cells these are; they may come from a transplant donor. The specimen sequenced was blood, either unsorted or a sorted T cell fraction (not recorded which). The CDR3 nucleotides are TGTGCCAGCAGTTTTGGAGCGTCCTACAATGAGCAGTTCTTC. It specifies CASSFGASYNEQFF.